This entry features one T cell receptor (beta chain) sequence. Its antigen remains unknown. Mismatch repair deficiency was confirmed in all patients, by PCR or immunohistochemistry. TCRs were sequenced from a few patients responding to pembrolizumab. Only in-frame clones appear in the TCRdb table, and some are missing; sequencing was by immunoSEQ multiplex PCR. The sample consists of about 110,000 clones, 70% to 80% of them appearing once. Losses at the gene ends were 0 bases for V and 4 bases for J; bases not matched to a gene: 11. Germline V gene sequence: CDR1 LGHNA, CDR2 YNFKEQ. The CDR3 has 17 amino acids. This sample was taken from a study of PD-1 blockade in mismatch repair-deficient tumors. The overall study: Patients had more than ten mismatch repair-deficient cancer types, all previously treated and progressing.

Study conclusions and caveats: Tumor-resident clones, often undetectable pretreatment in blood, expanded then contracted after pembrolizumab.

The specimen was peripheral blood, collected more than 58 weeks after starting pembrolizumab. This TCR derives from an adult with mismatch repair-deficient cancer. This chain connects TRBV4-2 to TRBJ2-7; 8 positions match TRBD1. The CDR3 region has the DNA TGTGCCAGCAGCCAAGATTTGGGGGCAGGGGGCAGGTACGAGCAGTACTTC. Protein product: CASSQDLGAGGRYEQYF.